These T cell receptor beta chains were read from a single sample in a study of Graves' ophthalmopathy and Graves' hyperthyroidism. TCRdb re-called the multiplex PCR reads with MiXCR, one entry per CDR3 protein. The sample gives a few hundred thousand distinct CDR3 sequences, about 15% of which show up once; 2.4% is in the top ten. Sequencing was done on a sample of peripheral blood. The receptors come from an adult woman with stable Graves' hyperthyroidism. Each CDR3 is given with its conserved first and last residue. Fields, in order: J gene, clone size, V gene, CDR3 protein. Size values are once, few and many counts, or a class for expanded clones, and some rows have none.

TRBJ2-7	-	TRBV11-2	CASSQGTTTYEQYF
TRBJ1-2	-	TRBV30	CAWSRSANYGYTF
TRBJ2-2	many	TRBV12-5	CASKRQGTYTGELFF
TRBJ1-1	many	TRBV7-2	CASSLVGGATEAFF
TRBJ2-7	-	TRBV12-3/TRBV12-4	CASSSKQGLSSYEQYF
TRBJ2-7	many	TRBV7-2	CASSTPGPGLAGGLAYEQYF
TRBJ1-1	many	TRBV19	CASGTVGNTEAFF
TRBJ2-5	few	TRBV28	CASSFRLEAGGPGETKYF
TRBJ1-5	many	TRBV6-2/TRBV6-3	CASSSADRGSNQPQHF
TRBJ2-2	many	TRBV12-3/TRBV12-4	CASSFVGENTGELFF
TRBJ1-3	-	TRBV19	CASSIRGQLSGNTIYF
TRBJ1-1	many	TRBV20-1	CSAFLTLNTEAFF
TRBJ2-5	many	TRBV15	CATSGDGQEISEETQYF
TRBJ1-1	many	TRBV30	CAWSRMGNTEAFF
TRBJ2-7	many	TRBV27	CASSSLAGMNEQYF